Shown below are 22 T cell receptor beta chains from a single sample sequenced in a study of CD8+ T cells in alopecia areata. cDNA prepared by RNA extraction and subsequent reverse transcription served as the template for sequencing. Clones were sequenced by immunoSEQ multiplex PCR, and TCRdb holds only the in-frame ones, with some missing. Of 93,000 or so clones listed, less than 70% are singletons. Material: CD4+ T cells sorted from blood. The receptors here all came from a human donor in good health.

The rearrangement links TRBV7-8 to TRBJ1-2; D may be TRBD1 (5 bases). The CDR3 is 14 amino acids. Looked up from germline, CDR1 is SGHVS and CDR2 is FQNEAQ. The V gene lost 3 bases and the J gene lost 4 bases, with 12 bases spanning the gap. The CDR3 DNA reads TGTGCCAGCAGCTTCGGGGGATTGGGCTATGGCTACACCTTC. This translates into CASSFGGLGYGYTF.

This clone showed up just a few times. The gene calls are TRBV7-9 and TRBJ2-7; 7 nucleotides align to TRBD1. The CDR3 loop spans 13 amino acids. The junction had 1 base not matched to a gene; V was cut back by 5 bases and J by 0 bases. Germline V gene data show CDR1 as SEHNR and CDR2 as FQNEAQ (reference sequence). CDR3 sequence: CASSPGGSYEQYF. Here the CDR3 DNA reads TGTGCCAGCAGCCCAGGGGGCTCCTACGAGCAGTACTTC.

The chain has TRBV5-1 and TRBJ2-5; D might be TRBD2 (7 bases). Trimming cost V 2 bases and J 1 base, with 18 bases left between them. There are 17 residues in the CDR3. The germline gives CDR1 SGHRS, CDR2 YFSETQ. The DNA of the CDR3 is TGCGCCAGCAGCTTCTTGGCGGGGGCCGAGACCCAAGAGACCCAGTACTTC. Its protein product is CASSFLAGAETQETQYF.

In DNA form, the CDR3 reads TGCGCCAGCAGCTCTGAGGGGGCCGGGGCCAACGTCCTGACTTTC. As protein: CASSSEGAGANVLTF. This chain links TRBV5-1 with TRBJ2-6; 7 nucleotides match TRBD1. The CDR3 length is 15 residues. J gave up 4 bases and V 3 bases, and 4 bases lay outside the gene matches. Germline values: CDR1 SGHRS, CDR2 YFSETQ.

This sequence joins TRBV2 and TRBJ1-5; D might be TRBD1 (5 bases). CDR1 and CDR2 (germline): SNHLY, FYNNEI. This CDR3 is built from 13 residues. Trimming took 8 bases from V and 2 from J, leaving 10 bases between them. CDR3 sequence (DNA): TGTGCCAGCGGCGGGGGTGGCAATCAGCCCCAGCATTTT. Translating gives CASGGGGNQPQHF.

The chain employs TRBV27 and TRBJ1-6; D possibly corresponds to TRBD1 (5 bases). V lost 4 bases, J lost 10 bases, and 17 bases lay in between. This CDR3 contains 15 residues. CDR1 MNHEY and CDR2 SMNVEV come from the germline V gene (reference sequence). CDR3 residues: CASSYRDSRGSPLHF. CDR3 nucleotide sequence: TGTGCCAGCAGTTACCGCGACAGCCGAGGCTCACCCCTCCACTTT.

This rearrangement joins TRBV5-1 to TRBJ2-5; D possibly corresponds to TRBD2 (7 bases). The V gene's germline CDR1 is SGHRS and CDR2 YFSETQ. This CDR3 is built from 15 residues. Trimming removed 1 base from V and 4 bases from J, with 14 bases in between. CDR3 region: CASSLTGRARETQYF. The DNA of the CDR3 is TGCGCCAGCAGCTTGACAGGGAGGGCAAGAGAGACCCAGTACTTC.

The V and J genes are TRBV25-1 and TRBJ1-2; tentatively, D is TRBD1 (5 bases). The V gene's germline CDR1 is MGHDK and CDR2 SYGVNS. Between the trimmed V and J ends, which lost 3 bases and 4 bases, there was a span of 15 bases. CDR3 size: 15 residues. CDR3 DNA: TGTGCCAGCAGTGACACACAGGCATATGGCTATGGCTACACCTTC. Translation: CASSDTQAYGYGYTF.

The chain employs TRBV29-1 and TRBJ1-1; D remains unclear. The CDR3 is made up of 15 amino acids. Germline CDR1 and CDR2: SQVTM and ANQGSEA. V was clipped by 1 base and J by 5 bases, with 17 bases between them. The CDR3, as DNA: TGCAGCGTTGAAGTGGGAAGGCACAGCGGGACTGAAGCTTTCTTT. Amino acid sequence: CSVEVGRHSGTEAFF.

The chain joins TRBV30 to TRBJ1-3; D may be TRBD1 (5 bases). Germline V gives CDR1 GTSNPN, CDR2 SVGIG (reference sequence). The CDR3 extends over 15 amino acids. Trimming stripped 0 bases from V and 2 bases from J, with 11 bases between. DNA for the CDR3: TGTGCCTGGAGTGTACGAGGGGCTGCTGGAAACACCATATATTTT. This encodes CAWSVRGAAGNTIYF. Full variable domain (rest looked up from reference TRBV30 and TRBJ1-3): SQTIHQWPATLVQPVGSPLSLECTVEGTSNPNLYWYRQAAGRGLQLLFYSVGIGQISSEVPQNLSASRPQDRQFILSSKKLLLSDSGFYLCAWSVRGAAGNTIYFGEGSWLTVV.

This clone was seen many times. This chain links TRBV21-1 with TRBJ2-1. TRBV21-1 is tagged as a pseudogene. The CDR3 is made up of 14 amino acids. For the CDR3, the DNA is TGTGCCAGCAGCAAAGGCCCTTCCGTGAATGAGCAGTTCTTC. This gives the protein CASSKGPSVNEQFF.

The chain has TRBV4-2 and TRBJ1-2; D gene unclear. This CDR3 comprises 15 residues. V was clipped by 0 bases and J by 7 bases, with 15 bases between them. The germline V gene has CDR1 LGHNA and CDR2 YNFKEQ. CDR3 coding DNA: TGTGCCAGCAGCCAAGAGTCCGTGGCTACCGGTGGCTACACCTTC. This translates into CASSQESVATGGYTF.

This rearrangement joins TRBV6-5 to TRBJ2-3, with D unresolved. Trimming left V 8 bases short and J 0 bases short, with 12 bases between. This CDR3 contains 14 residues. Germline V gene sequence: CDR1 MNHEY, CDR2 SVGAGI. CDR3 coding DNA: TGTGCCAGCCAGTTCCGACACAGCACAGATACGCAGTATTTT. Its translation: CASQFRHSTDTQYF.

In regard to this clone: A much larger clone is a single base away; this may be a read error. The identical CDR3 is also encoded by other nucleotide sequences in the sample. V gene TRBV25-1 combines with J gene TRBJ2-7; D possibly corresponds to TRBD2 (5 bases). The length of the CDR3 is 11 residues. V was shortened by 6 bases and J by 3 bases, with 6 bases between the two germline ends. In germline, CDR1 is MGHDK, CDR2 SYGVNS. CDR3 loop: CASSRGYEQYF. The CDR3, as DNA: TGTGCCAGCAGCCGGGGCTACGAGCAGTACTTC.

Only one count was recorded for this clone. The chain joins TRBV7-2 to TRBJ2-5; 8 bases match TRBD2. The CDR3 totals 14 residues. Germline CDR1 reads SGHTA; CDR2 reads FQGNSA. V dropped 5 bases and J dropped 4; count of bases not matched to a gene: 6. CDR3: CASSGGGRLETQYF. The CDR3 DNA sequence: TGTGCCAGCAGCGGTGGCGGGAGGCTAGAGACCCAGTACTTC.

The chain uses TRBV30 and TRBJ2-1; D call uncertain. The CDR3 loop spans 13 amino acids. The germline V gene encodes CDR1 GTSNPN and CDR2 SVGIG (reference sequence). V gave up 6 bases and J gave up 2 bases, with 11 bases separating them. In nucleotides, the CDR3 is TGTGCCTGCCATCCCAGGACCTACAATGAGCAGTTCTTC. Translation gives CACHPRTYNEQFF.

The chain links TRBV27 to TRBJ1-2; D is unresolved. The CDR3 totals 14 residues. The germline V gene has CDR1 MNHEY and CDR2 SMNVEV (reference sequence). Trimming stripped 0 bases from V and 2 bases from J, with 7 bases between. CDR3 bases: TGTGCCAGCAGTTTATCGTACAAGAACTATGGCTACACCTTC. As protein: CASSLSYKNYGYTF.

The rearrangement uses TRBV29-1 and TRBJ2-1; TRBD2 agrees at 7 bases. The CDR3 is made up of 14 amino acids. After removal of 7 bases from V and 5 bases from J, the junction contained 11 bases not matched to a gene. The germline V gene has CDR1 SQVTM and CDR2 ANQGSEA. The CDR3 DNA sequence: TGCAGCGCCCGGCGGGGGTTGACGGACAATGAGCAGTTCTTC. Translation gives CSARRGLTDNEQFF.

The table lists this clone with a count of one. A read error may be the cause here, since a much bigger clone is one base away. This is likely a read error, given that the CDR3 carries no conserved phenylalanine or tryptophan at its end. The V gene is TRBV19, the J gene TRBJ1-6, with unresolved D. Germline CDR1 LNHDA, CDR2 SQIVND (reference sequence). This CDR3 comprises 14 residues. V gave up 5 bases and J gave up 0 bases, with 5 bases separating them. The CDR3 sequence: CASSFSSYNSPLHL. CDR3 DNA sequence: TGTGCCAGTAGTTTCAGCTCCTATAATTCACCCCTCCACCTT.

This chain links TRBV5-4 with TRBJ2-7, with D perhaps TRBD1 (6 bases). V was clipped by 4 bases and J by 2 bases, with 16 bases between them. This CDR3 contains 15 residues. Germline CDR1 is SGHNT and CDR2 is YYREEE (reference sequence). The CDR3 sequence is CASSLGTRNTYEQYF. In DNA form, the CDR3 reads TGTGCCAGCAGCCTCGGGACACGGAATACCTACGAGCAGTACTTC.

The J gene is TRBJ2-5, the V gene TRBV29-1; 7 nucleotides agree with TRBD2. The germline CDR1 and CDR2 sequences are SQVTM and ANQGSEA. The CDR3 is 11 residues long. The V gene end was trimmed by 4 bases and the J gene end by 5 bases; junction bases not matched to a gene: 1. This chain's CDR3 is CSVALAETQYF. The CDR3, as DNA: TGCAGCGTTGCACTAGCGGAGACCCAGTACTTC.

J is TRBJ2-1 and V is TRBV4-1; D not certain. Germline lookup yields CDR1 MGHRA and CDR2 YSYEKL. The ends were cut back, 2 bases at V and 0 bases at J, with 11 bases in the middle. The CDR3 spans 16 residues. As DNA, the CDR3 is TGCGCCAGCAGCCAACTCGATATGATCTCCTACAATGAGCAGTTCTTC. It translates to CASSQLDMISYNEQFF.